This passage covers 9 T cell receptor beta chains from one sample sequenced in a study of cytomegalovirus exposure and HLA in healthy donors. PCR involved 60 Vbeta and 13 Jbeta primers. Here immunoSEQ multiplex PCR was the method, and the copy in TCRdb shows in-frame clones only, minus some. The sample holds approximately 120,000 clones. The sample was PBMCs. All receptors come from a man aged 30 to 45 in good health and CMV-seronegative.

This chain links TRBV5-4 with TRBJ2-3; 7 bases map to TRBD2. CDR3 length: 14 amino acids. Germline CDR1 and CDR2: SGHNT and YYREEE (reference sequence). V lost 7 bases, J lost 11 bases, and 16 bases stayed unmatched. The CDR3 nucleotides read TGTGCCAGCGGATTTATAGGGGCTAGCGGATTGCAGTATTTT. It codes for CASGFIGASGLQYF. Drawing the rest from reference TRBV5-4 and TRBJ2-3, the complete variable domain is ETGVTQSPTHLIKTRGQQVTLRCSSQSGHNTVSWYQQALGQGPQFIFQYYREEENGRGNFPPRFSGLQFPNYSSELNVNALELDDSALYLCASGFIGASGLQYFGPGTRLTVL.

V is TRBV11-1 and J is TRBJ1-2; D is unresolved. The CDR3 totals 14 residues. From germline, CDR1 is SGHAT and CDR2 FQDESV (reference sequence). Deletions cut 1 base from V and 8 bases from J, with 14 bases between. The CDR3 DNA follows: TGTGCCAGCAGCTTAGTAGTCGGCGGAGTGGGCTACACCTTC. It translates to CASSLVVGGVGYTF.

The gene calls are TRBV30 and TRBJ1-1; D call uncertain. Trimming removed 8 bases at V and 1 base at J, with 8 bases between. The CDR3 has 11 residues. Germline loops: CDR1 GTSNPN, CDR2 SVGIG (reference sequence). The CDR3 protein is CAAERNTEAFF. The DNA for the CDR3 is TGTGCCGCGGAGCGGAACACTGAAGCTTTCTTT.

This chain uses TRBV6-1 with TRBJ2-2; 8 bases line up with TRBD1. Germline CDR1 reads MNHNS; CDR2 reads SASEGT. V trimming: 0 bases; J trimming: 3 bases; junction bases outside the gene matches: 9. This CDR3 comprises 18 residues. CDR3 sequence: CASSEATRGLVDTGELFF. The CDR3 DNA is TGTGCCAGCAGTGAAGCAACCAGGGGGCTCGTCGACACCGGGGAGCTGTTTTTT.

The rearrangement uses TRBV9 and TRBJ2-5; 8 bases agree with TRBD2. Per germline, CDR1 SGDLS and CDR2 YYNGEE. This CDR3 has 18 amino acids. V lost 4 bases and J lost 4; bases outside the gene matches: 18. DNA of the CDR3: TGTGCCAGCAGCCCATTAGGGGTAGCGGGGCCCCTGGGAGAGACCCAGTACTTC. As protein: CASSPLGVAGPLGETQYF.

In regard to this clone: This sample includes further DNA sequences coding for the same CDR3. This chain uses TRBV5-1 with TRBJ2-7, with TRBD1 matching 12 bases. This CDR3 is 14 amino acids long. V lost 4 bases to trimming and J lost 4 bases; unmatched junction nucleotides: 3. The germline gives CDR1 SGHRS, CDR2 YFSETQ. The CDR3 sequence: CASSPGQGAYEQYF. CDR3 DNA sequence: TGCGCCAGCAGCCCGGGACAGGGGGCTTACGAGCAGTACTTC.

The chain joins TRBV7-8 to TRBJ1-2; 7 bases map to TRBD1. This CDR3 contains 15 residues. In germline, CDR1 is SGHVS, CDR2 FQNEAQ. Trimming cost V 5 bases and J 3 bases; bases outside gene matches: 9. CDR3 in amino acids: CASSTSGTDHYGYTF. The CDR3 DNA is TGTGCCAGCAGCACATCCGGGACAGACCACTATGGCTACACCTTC.

The chain couples TRBV18 to TRBJ2-6, with D hard to call. The V end was cut by 3 bases, the J end by 2 bases, with 11 bases between. The CDR3 contains 16 residues. From germline, CDR1 is KGHSH and CDR2 LQKENI. The CDR3 protein is CASSPNALAGANVLTF. For the CDR3, the DNA is TGTGCCAGCTCACCGAATGCGTTAGCTGGGGCCAACGTCCTGACTTTC. Full variable domain (remainder filled in from reference TRBV18 and TRBJ2-6): NAGVMQNPRHLVRRRGQEARLRCSPMKGHSHVYWYRQLPEEGLKFMVYLQKENIIDESGMPKERFSAEFPKEGPSILRIQQVVRGDSAAYFCASSPNALAGANVLTFGAGSRLTVL.

The J gene is TRBJ2-2, the V gene TRBV6-5; 10 bases match TRBD1. In germline, CDR1 is MNHEY, CDR2 SVGAGI. V lost 2 bases to trimming and J lost 3 bases; unmatched junction nucleotides: 0. This CDR3 has 15 amino acids. For the CDR3, the DNA is TGTGCCAGCAGTTACGACAGGGGGCACACCGGGGAGCTGTTTTTT. Protein product: CASSYDRGHTGELFF.